This T cell receptor (beta chain) was captured in a study of blood T cell repertoires in COVID-19. About the research overall: Both acute and convalescent COVID-19 samples were obtained from the United States, Italy and Spain.

Original processing methods: Amplification from reference gene primers served as the basis for estimated nucleated cell counts. The repertoire was sequenced with immunoSEQ multiplex PCR; TCRdb's copy has only in-frame clones and lacks some. The V and J calls and clone size were taken over from that table, and D and trimming were inferred from the DNA. The sample holds roughly 200,000 clones; 83% are singletons and the top ten take about 1.6%. The V and J ends lost 3 bases and 6 bases respectively, with 9 bases between them. Germline assignment: CDR1 ENHRY and CDR2 SYGVKD. The CDR3 extends over 14 amino acids.

The sequence derives from a human donor in a cohort sampled during active COVID-19. Sequencing was done on a sample of peripheral blood. This rearrangement joins TRBV10-3 to TRBJ1-6, with D perhaps matching TRBD1 (5 bases). The CDR3 bases are TGTGCCATCAGTGACACAGGCGGTAATTCACCCCTCCACTTT. Translating gives CAISDTGGNSPLHF.